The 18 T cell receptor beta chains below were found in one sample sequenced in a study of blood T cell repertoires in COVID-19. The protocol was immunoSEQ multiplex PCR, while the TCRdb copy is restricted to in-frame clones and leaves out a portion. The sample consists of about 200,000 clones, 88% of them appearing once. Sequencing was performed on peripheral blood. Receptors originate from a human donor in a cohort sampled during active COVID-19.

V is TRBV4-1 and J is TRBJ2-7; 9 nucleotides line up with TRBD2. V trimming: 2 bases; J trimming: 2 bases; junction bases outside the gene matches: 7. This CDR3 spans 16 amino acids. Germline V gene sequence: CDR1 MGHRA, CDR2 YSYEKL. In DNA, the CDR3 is TGCGCCAGCAGCCAATTCTTGGGACTAGCTCCCTACGAGCAGTACTTC. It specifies CASSQFLGLAPYEQYF.

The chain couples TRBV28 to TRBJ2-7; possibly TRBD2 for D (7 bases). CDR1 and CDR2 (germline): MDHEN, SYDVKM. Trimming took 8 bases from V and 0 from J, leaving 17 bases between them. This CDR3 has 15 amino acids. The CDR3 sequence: CASAGGPVFSYEQYF. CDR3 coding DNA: TGTGCCAGCGCCGGGGGGCCCGTCTTCTCCTACGAGCAGTACTTC.

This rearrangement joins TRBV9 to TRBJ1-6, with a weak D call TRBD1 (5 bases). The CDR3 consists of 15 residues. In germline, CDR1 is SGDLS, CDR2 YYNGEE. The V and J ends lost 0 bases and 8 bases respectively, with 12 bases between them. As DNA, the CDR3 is TGTGCCAGCAGCGTAGCCCCAGGGACTTATTCACCCCTCCACTTT. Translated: CASSVAPGTYSPLHF.

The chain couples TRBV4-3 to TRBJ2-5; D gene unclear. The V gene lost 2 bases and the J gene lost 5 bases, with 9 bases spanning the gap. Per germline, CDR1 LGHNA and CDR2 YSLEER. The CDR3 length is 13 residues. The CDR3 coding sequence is TGCGCCAGCAGCCAAATAGCTGGCGAGACCCAGTACTTC. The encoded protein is CASSQIAGETQYF.

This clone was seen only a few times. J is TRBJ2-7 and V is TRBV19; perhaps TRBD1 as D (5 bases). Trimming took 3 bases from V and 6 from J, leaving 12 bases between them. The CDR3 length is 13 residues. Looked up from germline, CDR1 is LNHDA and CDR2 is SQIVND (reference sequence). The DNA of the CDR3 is TGTGCCAGTAGTATCCCACAGGCTGGCGAGCAGTACTTC. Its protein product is CASSIPQAGEQYF.

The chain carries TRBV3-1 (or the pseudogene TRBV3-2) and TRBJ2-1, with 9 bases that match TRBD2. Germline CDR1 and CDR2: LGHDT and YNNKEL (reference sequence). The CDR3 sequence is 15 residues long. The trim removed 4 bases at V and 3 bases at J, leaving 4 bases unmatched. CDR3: CASSRVSGGYNEQFF. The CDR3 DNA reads TGTGCCAGCAGCCGGGTTAGCGGGGGCTACAATGAGCAGTTCTTC.

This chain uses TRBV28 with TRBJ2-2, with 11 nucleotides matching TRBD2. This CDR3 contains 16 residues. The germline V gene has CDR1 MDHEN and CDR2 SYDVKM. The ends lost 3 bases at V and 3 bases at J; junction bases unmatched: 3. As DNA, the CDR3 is TGTGCCAGCAGTTTTTTGGGACTAGCGGACACCGGGGAGCTGTTTTTT. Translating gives CASSFLGLADTGELFF.

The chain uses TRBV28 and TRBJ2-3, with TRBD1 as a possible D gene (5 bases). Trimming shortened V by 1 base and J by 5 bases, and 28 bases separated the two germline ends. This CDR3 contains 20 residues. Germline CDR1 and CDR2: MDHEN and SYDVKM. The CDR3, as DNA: TGTGCCAGCAGTTTATTTCTTGATTTCCGGCAGGGAAAGCCTCGAGATACGCAGTATTTT. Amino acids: CASSLFLDFRQGKPRDTQYF. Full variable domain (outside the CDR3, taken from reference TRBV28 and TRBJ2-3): DVKVTQSSRYLVKRTGEKVFLECVQDMDHENMFWYRQDPGLGLRLIYFSYDVKMKEKGDIPEGYSVSREKKERFSLILESASTNQTSMYLCASSLFLDFRQGKPRDTQYFGPGTRLTVL.

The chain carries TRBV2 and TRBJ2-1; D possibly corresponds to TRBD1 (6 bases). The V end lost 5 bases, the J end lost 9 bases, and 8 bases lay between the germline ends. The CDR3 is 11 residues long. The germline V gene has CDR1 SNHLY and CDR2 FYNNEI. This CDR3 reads CASSIQGEQFF. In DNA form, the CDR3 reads TGTGCCAGCAGTATACAGGGTGAGCAGTTCTTC.

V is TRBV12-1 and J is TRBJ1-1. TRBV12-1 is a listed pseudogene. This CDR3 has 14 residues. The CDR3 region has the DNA TGTGCCAGCAGCCGCCCTGTGAGTATCACTGAAGCTTTCTTT. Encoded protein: CASSRPVSITEAFF.

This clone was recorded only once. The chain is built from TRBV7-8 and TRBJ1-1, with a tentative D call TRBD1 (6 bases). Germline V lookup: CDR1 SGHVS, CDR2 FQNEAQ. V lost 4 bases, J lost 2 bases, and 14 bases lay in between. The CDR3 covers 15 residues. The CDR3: CASSYRGQTNTEAFF. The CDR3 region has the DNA TGTGCCAGCAGCTACAGAGGACAGACTAACACTGAAGCTTTCTTT.

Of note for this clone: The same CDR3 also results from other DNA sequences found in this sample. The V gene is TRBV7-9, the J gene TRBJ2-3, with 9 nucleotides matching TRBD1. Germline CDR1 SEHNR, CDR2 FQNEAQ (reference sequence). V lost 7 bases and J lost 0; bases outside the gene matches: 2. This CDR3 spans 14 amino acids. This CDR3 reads CASTGTGSTDTQYF. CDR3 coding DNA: TGTGCCAGCACCGGGACAGGGAGCACAGATACGCAGTATTTT.

The CDR3: CASSVGDSKINTIYF. Here the CDR3 DNA reads TGTGCCAGCAGCGTTGGGGACAGTAAGATAAACACCATATATTTT. V usage is TRBV9 and J usage is TRBJ1-3; 7 bases map to TRBD1. From germline, CDR1 is SGDLS and CDR2 YYNGEE. V shed 2 bases, J shed 6 bases, and the junction held 8 bases outside the gene matches. There are 15 residues in the CDR3.

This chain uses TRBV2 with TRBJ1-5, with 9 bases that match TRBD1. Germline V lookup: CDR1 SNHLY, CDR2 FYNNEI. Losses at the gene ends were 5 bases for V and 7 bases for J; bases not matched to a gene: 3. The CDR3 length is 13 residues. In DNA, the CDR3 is TGTGCCAGCAGTTCGGGACAGGGCCAGCCCCAGCATTTT. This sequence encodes CASSSGQGQPQHF.

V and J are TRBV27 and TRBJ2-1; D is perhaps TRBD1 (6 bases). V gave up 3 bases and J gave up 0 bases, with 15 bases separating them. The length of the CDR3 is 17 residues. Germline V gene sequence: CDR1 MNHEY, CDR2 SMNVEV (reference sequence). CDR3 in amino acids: CASSLGQIFSSYNEQFF. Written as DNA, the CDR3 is TGTGCCAGCAGTTTGGGACAAATCTTTAGCTCCTACAATGAGCAGTTCTTC.

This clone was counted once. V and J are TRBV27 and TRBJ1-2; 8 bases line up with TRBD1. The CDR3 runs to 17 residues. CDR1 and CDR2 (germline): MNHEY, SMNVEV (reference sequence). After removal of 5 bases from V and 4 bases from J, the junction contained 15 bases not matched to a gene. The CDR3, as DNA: TGTGCCAGCAGTCCGGGGACTCAGGGGGCTTTCGGCTATGGCTACACCTTC. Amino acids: CASSPGTQGAFGYGYTF.

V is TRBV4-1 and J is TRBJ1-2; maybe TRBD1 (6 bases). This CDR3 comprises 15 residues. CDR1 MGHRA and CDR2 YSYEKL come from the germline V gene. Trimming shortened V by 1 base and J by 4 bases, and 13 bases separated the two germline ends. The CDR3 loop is CASSQGSDRPYGYTF. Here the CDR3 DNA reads TGCGCCAGCAGCCAAGGGAGCGACAGGCCCTATGGCTACACCTTC.

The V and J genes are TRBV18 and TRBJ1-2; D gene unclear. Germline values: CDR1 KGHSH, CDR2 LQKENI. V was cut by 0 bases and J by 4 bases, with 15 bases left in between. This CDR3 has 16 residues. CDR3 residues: CASSPPNSPFGYGYTF. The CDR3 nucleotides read TGTGCCAGCTCACCACCGAACAGCCCTTTTGGCTATGGCTACACCTTC.